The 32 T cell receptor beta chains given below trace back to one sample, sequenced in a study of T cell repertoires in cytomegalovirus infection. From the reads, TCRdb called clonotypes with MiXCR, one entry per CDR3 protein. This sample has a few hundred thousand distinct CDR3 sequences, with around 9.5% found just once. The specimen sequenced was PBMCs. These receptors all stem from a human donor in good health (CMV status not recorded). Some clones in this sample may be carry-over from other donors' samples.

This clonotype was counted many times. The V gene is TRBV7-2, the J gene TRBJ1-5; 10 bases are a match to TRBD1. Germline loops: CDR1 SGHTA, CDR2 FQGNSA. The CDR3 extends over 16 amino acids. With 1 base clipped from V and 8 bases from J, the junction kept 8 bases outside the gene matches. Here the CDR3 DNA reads TGTGCCAGCAGCTTAGTGGGGGGACAGGGGATGGAGCCCCAGCATTTT. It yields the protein CASSLVGGQGMEPQHF.

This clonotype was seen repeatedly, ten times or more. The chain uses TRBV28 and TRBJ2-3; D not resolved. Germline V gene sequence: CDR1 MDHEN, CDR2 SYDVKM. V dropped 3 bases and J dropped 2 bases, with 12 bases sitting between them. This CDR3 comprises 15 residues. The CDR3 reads CASSFLAQITDTQYF. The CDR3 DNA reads TGTGCCAGCAGTTTCCTGGCCCAGATCACAGATACGCAGTATTTT.

CDR3 residues: CASSPSGLAKNIQYF. The CDR3 nucleotides are TGTGCCAGCTCACCATCGGGTCTAGCCAAAAACATTCAGTACTTC. The chain couples TRBV18 to TRBJ2-4; D unclear. Germline lookup yields CDR1 KGHSH and CDR2 LQKENI. The CDR3 covers 15 residues. Trimming left V 2 bases short and J 0 bases short, with 8 bases between.

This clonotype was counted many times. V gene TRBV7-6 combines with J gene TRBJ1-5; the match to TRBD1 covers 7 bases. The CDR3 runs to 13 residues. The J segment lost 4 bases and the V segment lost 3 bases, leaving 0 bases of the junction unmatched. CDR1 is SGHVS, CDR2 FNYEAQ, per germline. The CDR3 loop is CASSLGQNQPQHF. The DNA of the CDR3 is TGTGCCAGCAGCTTGGGACAGAATCAGCCCCAGCATTTT.

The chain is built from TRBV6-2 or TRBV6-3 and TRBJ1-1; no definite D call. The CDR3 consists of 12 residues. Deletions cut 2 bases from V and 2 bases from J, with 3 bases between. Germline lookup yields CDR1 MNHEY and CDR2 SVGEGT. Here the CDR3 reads CASSYENTEAFF. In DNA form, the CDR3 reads TGTGCCAGCAGTTACGAAAACACTGAAGCTTTCTTT.

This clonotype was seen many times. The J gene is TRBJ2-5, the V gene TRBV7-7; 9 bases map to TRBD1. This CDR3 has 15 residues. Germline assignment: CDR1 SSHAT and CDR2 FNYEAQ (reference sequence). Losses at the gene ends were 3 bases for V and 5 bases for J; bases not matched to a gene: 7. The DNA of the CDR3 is TGTGCCAGCAGCTTCACAGGGGGCTGGAAGGAGACCCAGTACTTC. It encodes CASSFTGGWKETQYF.

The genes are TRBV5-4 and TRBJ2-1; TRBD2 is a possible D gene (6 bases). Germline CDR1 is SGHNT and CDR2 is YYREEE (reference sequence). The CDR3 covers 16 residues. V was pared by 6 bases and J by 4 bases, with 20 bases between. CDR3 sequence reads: CASTGPQRAVYNEQFF. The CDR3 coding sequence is TGTGCCAGCACAGGCCCCCAGCGGGCGGTGTACAATGAGCAGTTCTTC. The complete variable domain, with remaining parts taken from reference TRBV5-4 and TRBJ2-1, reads ETGVTQSPTHLIKTRGQQVTLRCSSQSGHNTVSWYQQALGQGPQFIFQYYREEENGRGNFPPRFSGLQFPNYSSELNVNALELDDSALYLCASTGPQRAVYNEQFFGPGTRLTVL.

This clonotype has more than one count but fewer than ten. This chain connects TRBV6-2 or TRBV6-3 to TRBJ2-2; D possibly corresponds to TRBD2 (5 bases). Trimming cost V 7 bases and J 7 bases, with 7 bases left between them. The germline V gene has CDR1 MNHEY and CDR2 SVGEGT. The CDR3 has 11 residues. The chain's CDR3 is CASKEVGELFF. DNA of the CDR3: TGTGCCAGCAAGGAGGTCGGGGAGCTGTTTTTT.

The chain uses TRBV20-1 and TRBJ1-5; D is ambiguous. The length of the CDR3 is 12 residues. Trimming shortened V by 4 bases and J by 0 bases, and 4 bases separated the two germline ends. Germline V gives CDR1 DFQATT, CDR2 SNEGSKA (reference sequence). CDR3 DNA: TGCAGTGCTATGGGTAGCAATCAGCCCCAGCATTTT. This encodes CSAMGSNQPQHF.

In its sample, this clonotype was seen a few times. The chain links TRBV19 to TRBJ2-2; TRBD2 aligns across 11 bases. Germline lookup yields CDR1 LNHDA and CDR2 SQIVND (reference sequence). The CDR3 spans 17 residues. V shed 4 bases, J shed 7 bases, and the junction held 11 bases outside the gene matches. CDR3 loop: CASSTQLAGAHGGELFF. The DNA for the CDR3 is TGTGCCAGTAGTACCCAACTAGCGGGGGCCCACGGCGGGGAGCTGTTTTTT.

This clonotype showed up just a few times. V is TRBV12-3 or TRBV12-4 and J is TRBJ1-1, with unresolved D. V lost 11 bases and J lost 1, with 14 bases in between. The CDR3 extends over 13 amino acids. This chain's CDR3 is CASQRTANTEAFF. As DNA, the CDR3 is TGTGCCTCCCAACGGACGGCGAACACTGAAGCTTTCTTT.

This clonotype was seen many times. CDR3 bases: TGTGCCAGCTCCGGGACTAGCAACTACAATGAGCAGTTCTTC. Translation: CASSGTSNYNEQFF. The chain uses TRBV7-9 and TRBJ2-1, with TRBD2 identical over 9 bases. The CDR3 is 14 amino acids. Trimming took 8 bases from V and 3 from J; bases not matched to a gene: 5. CDR1 and CDR2 from the germline V gene are SEHNR and FQNEAQ (reference sequence).

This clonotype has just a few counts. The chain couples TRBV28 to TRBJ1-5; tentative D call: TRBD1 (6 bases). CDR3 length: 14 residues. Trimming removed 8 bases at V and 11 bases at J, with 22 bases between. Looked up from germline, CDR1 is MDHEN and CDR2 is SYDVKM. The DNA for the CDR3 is TGTGCCAGCTCCCTAAGGGGGAGTCGCATAGCCCAGCATTTT. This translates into CASSLRGSRIAQHF.

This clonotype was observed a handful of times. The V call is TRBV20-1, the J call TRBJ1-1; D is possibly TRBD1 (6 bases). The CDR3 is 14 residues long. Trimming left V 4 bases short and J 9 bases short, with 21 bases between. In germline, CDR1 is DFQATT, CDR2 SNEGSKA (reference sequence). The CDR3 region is CSAISVRTERQAFF. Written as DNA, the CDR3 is TGCAGTGCTATCAGCGTGCGGACAGAGAGACAAGCTTTCTTT.

The CDR3 nucleotides are TGTGCCAGTAGTTCGGGGCTGAACTACGAGCAGTACTTC. This gives the protein CASSSGLNYEQYF. The V gene is TRBV19, the J gene TRBJ2-7, with D possibly called TRBD1 or TRBD2 (5 bases each). Trimming shortened V by 5 bases and J by 3 bases, and 11 bases separated the two germline ends. The CDR3 has 13 amino acids. CDR1 and CDR2 (germline): LNHDA, SQIVND (reference sequence).

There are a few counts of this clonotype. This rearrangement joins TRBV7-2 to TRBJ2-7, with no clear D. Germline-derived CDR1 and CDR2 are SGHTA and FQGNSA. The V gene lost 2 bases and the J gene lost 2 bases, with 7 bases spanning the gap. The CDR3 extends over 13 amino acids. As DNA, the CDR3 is TGTGCCAGCAGCTTAAACTTTCCCTACGAGCAGTACTTC. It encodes CASSLNFPYEQYF.

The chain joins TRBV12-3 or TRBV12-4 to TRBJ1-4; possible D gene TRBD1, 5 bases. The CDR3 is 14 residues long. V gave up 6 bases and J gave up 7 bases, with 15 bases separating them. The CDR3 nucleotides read TGTGCCAGCAGATCGGGACTCTTGGGTGAAAAACTGTTTTTT. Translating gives CASRSGLLGEKLFF.

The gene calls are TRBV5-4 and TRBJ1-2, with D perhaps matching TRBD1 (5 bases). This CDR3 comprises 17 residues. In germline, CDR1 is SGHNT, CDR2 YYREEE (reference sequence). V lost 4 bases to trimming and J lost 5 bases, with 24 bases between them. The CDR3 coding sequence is TGTGCCAGCAGCCCTTGGACACGGGAATTCCCCGAGTATGGCTACACCTTC. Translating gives CASSPWTREFPEYGYTF.

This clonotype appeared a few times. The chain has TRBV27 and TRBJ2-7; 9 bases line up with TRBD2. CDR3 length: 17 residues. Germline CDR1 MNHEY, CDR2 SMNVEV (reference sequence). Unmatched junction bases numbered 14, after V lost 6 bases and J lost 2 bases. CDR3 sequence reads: CASRIAGAGGAAYEQYF. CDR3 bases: TGTGCCAGCAGGATAGCGGGGGCTGGAGGAGCAGCCTACGAGCAGTACTTC.

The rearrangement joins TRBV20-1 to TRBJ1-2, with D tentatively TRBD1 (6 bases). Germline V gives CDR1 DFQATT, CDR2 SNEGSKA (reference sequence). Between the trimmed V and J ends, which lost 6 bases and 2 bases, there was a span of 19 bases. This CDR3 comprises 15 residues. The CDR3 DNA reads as TGCAGTGCCGTAGATGGAGGGGGTCGAAACTATGGCTACACCTTC. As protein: CSAVDGGGRNYGYTF.

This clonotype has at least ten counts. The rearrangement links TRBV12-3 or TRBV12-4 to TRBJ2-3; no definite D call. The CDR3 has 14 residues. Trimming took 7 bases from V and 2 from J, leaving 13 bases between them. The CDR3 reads CASKLPLITDTQYF. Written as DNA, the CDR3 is TGTGCCAGCAAACTACCCCTCATCACAGATACGCAGTATTTT.

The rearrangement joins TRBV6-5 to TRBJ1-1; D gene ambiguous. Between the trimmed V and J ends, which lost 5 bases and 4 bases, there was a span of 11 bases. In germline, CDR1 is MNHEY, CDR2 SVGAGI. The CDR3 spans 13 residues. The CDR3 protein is CASSRQWSTEAFF. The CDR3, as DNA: TGTGCCAGCAGTAGGCAGTGGAGCACTGAAGCTTTCTTT.

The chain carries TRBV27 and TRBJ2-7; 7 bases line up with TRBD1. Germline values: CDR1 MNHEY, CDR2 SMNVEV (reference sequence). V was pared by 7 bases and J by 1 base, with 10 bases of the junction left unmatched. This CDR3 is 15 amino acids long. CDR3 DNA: TGTGCCAGCACCGCGACAGGGAAGAAGTCCTACGAGCAGTACTTC. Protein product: CASTATGKKSYEQYF.

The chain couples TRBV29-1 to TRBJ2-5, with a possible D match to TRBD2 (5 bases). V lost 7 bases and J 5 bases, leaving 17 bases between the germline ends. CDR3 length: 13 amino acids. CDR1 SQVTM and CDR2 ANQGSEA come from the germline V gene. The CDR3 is CSGTGFLLETQYF. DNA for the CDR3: TGCAGCGGTACGGGATTCCTATTGGAGACCCAGTACTTC.

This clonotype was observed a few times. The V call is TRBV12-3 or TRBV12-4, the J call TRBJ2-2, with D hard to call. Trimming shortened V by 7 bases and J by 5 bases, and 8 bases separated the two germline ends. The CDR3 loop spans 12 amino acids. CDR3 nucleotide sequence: TGTGCCAGCACCCCGGGTACCGGGGAGCTGTTTTTT. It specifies CASTPGTGELFF.

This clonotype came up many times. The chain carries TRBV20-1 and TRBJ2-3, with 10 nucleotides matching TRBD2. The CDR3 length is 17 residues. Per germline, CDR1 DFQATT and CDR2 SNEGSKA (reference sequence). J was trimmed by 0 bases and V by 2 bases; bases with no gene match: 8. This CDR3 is CSARRLPGLASTDTQYF. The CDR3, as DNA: TGCAGTGCTAGACGACTCCCGGGACTAGCGAGCACAGATACGCAGTATTTT.

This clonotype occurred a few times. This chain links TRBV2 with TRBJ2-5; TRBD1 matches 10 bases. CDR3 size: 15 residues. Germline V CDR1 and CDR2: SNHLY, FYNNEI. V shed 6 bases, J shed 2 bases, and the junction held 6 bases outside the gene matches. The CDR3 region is CASSQDRGSQETQYF. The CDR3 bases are TGTGCCAGCAGCCAGGACAGGGGGTCACAAGAGACCCAGTACTTC.

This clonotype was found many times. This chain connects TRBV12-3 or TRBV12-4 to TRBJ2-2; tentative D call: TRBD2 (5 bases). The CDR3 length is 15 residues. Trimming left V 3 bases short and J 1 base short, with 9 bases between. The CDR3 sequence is CASSFPAGNTGELFF. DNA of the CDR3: TGTGCCAGCAGTTTTCCGGCGGGGAACACCGGGGAGCTGTTTTTT.

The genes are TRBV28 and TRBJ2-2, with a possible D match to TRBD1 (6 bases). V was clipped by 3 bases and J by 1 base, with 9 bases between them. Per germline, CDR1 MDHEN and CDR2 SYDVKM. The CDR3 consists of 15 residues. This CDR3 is CASSFQGWNTGELFF. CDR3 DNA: TGTGCCAGCAGTTTCCAGGGGTGGAACACCGGGGAGCTGTTTTTT.

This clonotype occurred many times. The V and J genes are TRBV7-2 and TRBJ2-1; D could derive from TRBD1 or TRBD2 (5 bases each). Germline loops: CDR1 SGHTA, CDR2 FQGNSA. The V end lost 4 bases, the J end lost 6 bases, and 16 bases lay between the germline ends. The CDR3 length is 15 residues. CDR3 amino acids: CASSSGDPRGNEQFF. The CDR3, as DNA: TGTGCCAGCAGCTCTGGGGACCCCCGGGGCAATGAGCAGTTCTTC.

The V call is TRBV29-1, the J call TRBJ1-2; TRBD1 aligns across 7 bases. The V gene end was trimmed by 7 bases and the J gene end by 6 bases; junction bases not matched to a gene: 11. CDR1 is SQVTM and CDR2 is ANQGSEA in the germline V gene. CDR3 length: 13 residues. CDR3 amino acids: CSAYGLGGHGYTF. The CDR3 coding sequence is TGCAGCGCCTACGGGTTAGGGGGCCATGGCTACACCTTC. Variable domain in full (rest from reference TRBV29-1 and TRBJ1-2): SAVISQKPSRDICQRGTSLTIQCQVDSQVTMMFWYRQQPGQSLTLIATANQGSEATYESGFVIDKFPISRPNLTFSTLTVSNMSPEDSSIYLCSAYGLGGHGYTFGSGTRLTVV.

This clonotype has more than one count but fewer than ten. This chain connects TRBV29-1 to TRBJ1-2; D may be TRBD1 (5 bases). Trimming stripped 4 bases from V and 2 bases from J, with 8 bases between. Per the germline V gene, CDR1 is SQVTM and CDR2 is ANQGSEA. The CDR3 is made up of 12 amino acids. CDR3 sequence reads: CSVGQNNYGYTF. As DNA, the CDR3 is TGCAGCGTTGGACAGAACAACTATGGCTACACCTTC.